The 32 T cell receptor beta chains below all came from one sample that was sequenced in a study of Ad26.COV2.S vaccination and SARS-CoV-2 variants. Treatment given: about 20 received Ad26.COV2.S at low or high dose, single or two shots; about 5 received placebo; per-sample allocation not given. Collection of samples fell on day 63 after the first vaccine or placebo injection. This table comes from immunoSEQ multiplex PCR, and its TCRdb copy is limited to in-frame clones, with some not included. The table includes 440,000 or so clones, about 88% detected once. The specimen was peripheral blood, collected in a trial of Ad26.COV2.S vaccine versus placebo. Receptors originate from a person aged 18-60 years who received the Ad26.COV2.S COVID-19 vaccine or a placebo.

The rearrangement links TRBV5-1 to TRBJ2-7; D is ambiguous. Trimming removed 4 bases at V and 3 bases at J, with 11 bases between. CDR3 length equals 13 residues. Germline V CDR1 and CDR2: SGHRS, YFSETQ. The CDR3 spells CASSPWGGYEQYF. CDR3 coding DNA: TGCGCCAGCAGCCCCTGGGGTGGCTACGAGCAGTACTTC.

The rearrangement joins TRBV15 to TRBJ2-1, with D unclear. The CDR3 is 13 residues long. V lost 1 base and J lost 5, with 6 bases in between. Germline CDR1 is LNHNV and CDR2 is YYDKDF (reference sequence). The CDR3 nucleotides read TGTGCCACCAGCAGAGGTTATAACAATGAGCAGTTCTTC. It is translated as CATSRGYNNEQFF.

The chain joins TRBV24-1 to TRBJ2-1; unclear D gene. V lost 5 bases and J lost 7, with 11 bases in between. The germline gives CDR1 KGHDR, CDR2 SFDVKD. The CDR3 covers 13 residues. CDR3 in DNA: TGTGCCACCAGTGGTGGCAGGAAAAATGAGCAGTTCTTC. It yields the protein CATSGGRKNEQFF.

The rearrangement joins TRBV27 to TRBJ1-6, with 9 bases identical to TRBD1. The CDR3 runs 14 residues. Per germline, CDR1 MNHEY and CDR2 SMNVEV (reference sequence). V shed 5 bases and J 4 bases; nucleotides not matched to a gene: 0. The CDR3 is CASSGTGYNSPLHF. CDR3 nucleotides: TGTGCCAGCAGTGGGACAGGGTATAATTCACCCCTCCACTTT.

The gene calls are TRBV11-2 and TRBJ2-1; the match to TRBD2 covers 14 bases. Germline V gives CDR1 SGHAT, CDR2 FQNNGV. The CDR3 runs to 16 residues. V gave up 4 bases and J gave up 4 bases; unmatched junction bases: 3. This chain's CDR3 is CASSYGLAGGYNEQFF. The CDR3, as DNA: TGTGCCAGCAGCTACGGACTAGCGGGAGGATACAATGAGCAGTTCTTC.

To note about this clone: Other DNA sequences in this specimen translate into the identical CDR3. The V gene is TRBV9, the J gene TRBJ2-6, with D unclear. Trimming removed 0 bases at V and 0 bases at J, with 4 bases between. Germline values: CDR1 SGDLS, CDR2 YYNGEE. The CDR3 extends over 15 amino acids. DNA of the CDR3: TGTGCCAGCAGCGTAGTAGGCTCTGGGGCCAACGTCCTGACTTTC. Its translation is CASSVVGSGANVLTF.

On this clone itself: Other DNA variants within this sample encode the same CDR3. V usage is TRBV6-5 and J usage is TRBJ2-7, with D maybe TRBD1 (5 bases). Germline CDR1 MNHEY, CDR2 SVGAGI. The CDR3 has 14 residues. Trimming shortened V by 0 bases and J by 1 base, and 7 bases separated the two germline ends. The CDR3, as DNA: TGTGCCAGCAGTTACTCGCCAGGGTCCTACGAGCAGTACTTC. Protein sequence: CASSYSPGSYEQYF.

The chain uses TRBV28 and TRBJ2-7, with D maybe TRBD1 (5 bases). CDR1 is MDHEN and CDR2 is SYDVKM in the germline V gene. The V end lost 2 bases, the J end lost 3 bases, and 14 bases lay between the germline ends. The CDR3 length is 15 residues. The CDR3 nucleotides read TGTGCCAGCAGTTTACGCGGCAGGGCTTACTACGAGCAGTACTTC. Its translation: CASSLRGRAYYEQYF.

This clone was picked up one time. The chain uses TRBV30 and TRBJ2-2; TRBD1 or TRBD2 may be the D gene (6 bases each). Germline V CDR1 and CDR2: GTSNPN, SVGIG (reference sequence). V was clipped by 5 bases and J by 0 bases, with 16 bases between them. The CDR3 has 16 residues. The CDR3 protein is CAWHPGASTNTGELFF. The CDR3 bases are TGTGCCTGGCACCCGGGGGCAAGTACGAACACCGGGGAGCTGTTTTTT.

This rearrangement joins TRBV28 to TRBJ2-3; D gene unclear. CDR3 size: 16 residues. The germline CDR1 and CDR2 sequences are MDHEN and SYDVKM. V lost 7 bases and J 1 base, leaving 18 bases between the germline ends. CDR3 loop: CASTAPLGSRTDTQYF. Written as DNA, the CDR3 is TGTGCCAGCACCGCCCCGTTGGGTAGTCGCACAGATACGCAGTATTTT.

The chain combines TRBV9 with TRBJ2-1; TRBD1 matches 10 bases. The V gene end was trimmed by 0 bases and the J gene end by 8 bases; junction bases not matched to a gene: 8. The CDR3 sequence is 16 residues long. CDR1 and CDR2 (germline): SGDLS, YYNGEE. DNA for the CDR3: TGTGCCAGCAGCGTAGTCGGGGACAGGGGAGCTCATGAGCAGTTCTTC. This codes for CASSVVGDRGAHEQFF.

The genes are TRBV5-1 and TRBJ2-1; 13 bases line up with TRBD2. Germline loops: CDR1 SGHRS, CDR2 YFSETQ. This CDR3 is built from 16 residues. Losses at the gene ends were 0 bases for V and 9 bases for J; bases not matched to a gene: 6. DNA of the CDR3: TGCGCCAGCAGCTTGGTAGGGACTAGCGGGACCACTGAGCAGTTCTTC. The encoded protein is CASSLVGTSGTTEQFF.

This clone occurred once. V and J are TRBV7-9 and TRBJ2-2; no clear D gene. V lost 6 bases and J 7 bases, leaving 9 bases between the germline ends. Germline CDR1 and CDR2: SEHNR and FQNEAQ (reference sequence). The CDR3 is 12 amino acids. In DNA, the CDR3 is TGTGCCAGCAGTTATACCGGCGGGGAGCTGTTTTTT. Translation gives CASSYTGGELFF.

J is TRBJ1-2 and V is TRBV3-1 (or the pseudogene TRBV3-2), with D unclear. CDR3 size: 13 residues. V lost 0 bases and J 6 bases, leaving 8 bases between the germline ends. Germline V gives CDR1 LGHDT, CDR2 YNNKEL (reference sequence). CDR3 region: CASSQESFHGYTF. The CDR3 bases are TGTGCCAGCAGCCAAGAATCATTTCATGGCTACACCTTC.

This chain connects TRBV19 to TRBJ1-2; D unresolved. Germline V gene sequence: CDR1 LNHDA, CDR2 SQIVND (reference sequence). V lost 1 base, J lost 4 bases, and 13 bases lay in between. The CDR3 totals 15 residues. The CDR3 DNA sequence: TGTGCCAGTAGTATAGCGGGCCCAGGATCCTATGGCTACACCTTC. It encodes CASSIAGPGSYGYTF.

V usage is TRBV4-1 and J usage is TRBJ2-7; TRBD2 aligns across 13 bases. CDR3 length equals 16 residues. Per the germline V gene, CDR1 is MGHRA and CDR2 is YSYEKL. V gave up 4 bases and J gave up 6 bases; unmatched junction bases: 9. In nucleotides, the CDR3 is TGCGCCAGCAGCCCGACCACTAGCGGGAGGGCCTCCGAGCAGTACTTC. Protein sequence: CASSPTTSGRASEQYF.

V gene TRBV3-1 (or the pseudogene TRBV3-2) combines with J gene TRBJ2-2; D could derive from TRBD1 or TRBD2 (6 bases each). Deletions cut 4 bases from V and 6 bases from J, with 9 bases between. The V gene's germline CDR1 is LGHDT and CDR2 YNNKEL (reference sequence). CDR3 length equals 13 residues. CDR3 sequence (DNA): TGTGCCAGCAGCCCGGAGGGGGCCGGGGAGCTGTTTTTT. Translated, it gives CASSPEGAGELFF.

The DNA of the CDR3 is TGTGCCAGCAGGGAACCCCTAGCGGGAATCACCTACAATGAGCAGTTCTTC. Its protein is CASREPLAGITYNEQFF. The chain combines TRBV2 with TRBJ2-1; TRBD2 matches 9 bases. Trimming at V came to 6 bases and at J to 2 bases, leaving 11 bases not matched to a gene. The germline V gene encodes CDR1 SNHLY and CDR2 FYNNEI. CDR3 length: 17 residues.

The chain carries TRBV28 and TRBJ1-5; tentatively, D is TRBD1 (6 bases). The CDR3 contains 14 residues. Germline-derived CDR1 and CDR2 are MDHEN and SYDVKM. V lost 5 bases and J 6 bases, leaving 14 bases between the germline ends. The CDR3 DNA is TGTGCCAGCAGTATACCAGGGGATGCTCAGCCCCAGCATTTT. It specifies CASSIPGDAQPQHF.

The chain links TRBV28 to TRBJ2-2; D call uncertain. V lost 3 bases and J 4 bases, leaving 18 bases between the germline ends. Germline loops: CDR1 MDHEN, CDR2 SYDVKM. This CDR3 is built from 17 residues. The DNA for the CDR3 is TGTGCCAGCAGTTTCGGCCATACAACAACGGGCACCGGGGAGCTGTTTTTT. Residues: CASSFGHTTTGTGELFF.

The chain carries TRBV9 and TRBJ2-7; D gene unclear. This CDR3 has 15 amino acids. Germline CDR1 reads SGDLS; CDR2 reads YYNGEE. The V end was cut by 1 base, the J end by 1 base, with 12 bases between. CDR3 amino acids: CASSVSPLGSYEQYF. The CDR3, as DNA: TGTGCCAGCAGCGTAAGCCCGCTGGGATCCTACGAGCAGTACTTC.

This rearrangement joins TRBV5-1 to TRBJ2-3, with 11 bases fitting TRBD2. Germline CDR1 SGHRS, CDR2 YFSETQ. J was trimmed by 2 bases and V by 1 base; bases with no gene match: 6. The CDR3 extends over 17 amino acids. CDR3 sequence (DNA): TGCGCCAGCAGCTTGAGGGGGGGACTAGCGGCCACAGATACGCAGTATTTT. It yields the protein CASSLRGGLAATDTQYF. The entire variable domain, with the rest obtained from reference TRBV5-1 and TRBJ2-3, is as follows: KAGVTQTPRYLIKTRGQQVTLSCSPISGHRSVSWYQQTPGQGLQFLFEYFSETQRNKGNFPGRFSGRQFSNSRSEMNVSTLELGDSALYLCASSLRGGLAATDTQYFGPGTRLTVL.

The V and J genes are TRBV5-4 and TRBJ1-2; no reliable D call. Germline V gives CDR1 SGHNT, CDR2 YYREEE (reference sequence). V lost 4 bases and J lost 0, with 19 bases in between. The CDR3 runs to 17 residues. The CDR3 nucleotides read TGTGCCAGCAGCCTACTGTTAGCGGGGATAGCTAACTATGGCTACACCTTC. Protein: CASSLLLAGIANYGYTF.

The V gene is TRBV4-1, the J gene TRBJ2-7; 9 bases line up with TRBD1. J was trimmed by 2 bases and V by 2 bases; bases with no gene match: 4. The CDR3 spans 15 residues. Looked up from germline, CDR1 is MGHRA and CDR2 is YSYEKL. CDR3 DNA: TGCGCCAGCAGCCAATCAACAGGGGGCCCCTACGAGCAGTACTTC. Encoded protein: CASSQSTGGPYEQYF.

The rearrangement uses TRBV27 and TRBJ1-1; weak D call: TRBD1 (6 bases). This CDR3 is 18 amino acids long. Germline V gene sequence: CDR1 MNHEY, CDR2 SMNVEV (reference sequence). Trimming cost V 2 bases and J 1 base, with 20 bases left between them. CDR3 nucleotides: TGTGCCAGCAGTTTAACGGGCACTGCAGGGGCGCCGAACACTGAAGCTTTCTTT. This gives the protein CASSLTGTAGAPNTEAFF.

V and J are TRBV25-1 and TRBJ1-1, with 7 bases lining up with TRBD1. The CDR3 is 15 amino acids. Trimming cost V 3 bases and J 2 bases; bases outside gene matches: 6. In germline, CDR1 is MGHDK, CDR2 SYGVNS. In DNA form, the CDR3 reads TGTGCCAGCAGTGAGGACCCAGGGGGAAACACTGAAGCTTTCTTT. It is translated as CASSEDPGGNTEAFF. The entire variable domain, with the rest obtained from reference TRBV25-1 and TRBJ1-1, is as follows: EADIYQTPRYLVIGTGKKITLECSQTMGHDKMYWYQQDPGMELHLIHYSYGVNSTEKGDLSSESTVSRIRTEHFPLTLESARPSHTSQYLCASSEDPGGNTEAFFGQGTRLTVV.

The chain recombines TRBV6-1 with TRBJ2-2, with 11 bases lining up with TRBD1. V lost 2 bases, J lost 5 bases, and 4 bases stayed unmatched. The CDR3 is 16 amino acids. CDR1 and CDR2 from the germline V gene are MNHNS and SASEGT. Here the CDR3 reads CASSELGDRGTGELFF. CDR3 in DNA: TGTGCCAGCAGTGAATTAGGGGACAGGGGGACCGGGGAGCTGTTTTTT.

CDR3 loop: CASSQGRSPDPTDTQYF. In DNA form, the CDR3 reads TGTGCCAGCAGCCAGGGGCGGTCGCCGGACCCCACAGATACGCAGTATTTT. The gene calls are TRBV3-1 (or the pseudogene TRBV3-2) and TRBJ2-3; D might be TRBD1 (5 bases). There are 17 residues in the CDR3. V was clipped by 3 bases and J by 2 bases, with 18 bases between them. Germline values: CDR1 LGHDT, CDR2 YNNKEL (reference sequence).

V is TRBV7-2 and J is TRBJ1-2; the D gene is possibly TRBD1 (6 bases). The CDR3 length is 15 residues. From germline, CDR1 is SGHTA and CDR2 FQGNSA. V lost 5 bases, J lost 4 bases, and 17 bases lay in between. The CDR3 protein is CASSALGGIPYGYTF. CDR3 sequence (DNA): TGTGCCAGCAGCGCCCTGGGGGGCATCCCCTATGGCTACACCTTC.

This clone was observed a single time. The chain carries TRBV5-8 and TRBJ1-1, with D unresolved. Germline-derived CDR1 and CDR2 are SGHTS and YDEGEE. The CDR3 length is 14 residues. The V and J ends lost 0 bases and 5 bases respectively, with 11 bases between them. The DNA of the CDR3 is TGTGCCAGCAGCTTGGTAGCGGGTTTTACTGAAGCTTTCTTT. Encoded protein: CASSLVAGFTEAFF. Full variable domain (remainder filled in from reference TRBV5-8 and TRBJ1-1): EAGVTQSPTHLIKTRGQQATLRCSPISGHTSVYWYQQALGLGLQFLLWYDEGEERNRGNFPPRFSGRQFPNYSSELNVNALELEDSALYLCASSLVAGFTEAFFGQGTRLTVV.

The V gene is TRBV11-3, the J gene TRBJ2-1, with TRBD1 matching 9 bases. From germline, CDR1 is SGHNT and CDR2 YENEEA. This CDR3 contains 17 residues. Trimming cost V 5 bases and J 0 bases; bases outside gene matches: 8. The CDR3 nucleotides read TGTGCCAGCAGCCTCGGACAGGGGTCACCCTCCTACAATGAGCAGTTCTTC. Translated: CASSLGQGSPSYNEQFF.

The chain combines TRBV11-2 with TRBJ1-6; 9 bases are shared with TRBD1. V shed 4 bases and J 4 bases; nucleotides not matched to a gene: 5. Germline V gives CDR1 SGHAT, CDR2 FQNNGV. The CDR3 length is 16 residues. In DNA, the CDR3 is TGTGCCAGCAGCTCGGGACAGGGCCTTTATAATTCACCCCTCCACTTT. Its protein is CASSSGQGLYNSPLHF.